Below are 20 T cell receptor beta chains sequenced from a single sample in a study of post-analysis software for immune sequencing data. The study's findings and limits: The study found TRBV5-6, TRBV5-1 and TRBV20-1 among roughly 5 TRBV segments more frequent in patients than controls.

No antigen has been assigned to these receptors. Libraries were made from TCR beta cDNA, and they carried unique molecular identifiers. TCRdb fed the PCR reads into MiXCR, producing one record per CDR3 protein. Among about 500,000 distinct CDR3 sequences, roughly 45% were seen once, and the ten largest hold about 12%. The source material was blood. These receptors were obtained from a girl aged 10 to 17 with multiple sclerosis.

The rearrangement links TRBV20-1 to TRBJ2-7; 7 bases align to TRBD2. The CDR3 sequence is 15 residues long. J was trimmed by 2 bases and V by 6 bases; bases with no gene match: 13. The germline V gene encodes CDR1 DFQATT and CDR2 SNEGSKA (reference sequence). CDR3 amino acids: CSAHSGERETYEQYF. Written as DNA, the CDR3 is TGCAGTGCCCACTCGGGGGAGCGGGAAACCTACGAGCAGTACTTC.

This rearrangement joins TRBV10-3 to TRBJ2-5, with D uncertain. The germline V and J ends were trimmed by 0 bases and 5 bases, with 10 bases remaining between them. The germline CDR1 and CDR2 sequences are ENHRY and SYGVKD. CDR3 length equals 14 residues. CDR3 loop: CAISESAAPETQYF. As DNA, the CDR3 is TGTGCCATCAGTGAGTCGGCGGCTCCGGAGACCCAGTACTTC.

This chain uses TRBV7-9 with TRBJ1-5; 7 bases fit TRBD1. There are 14 residues in the CDR3. Germline loops: CDR1 SEHNR, CDR2 FQNEAQ (reference sequence). V dropped 3 bases and J dropped 5; count of bases not matched to a gene: 4. The CDR3 bases are TGTGCCAGCAGCTTGGGTGACAGGGATCAGCCCCAGCATTTT. Translation gives CASSLGDRDQPQHF.

This chain uses TRBV4-1 with TRBJ1-2; D call uncertain. Looked up from germline, CDR1 is MGHRA and CDR2 is YSYEKL. The CDR3 has 14 amino acids. V was pared by 1 base and J by 6 bases, with 12 bases between. CDR3 nucleotides: TGCGCCAGCAGCCAAGTTGGGTATGATGATGGCTACACCTTC. Its protein is CASSQVGYDDGYTF.

The V call is TRBV20-1, the J call TRBJ2-7; 14 bases are a match to TRBD2. CDR3 length: 21 residues. V lost 3 bases to trimming and J lost 7 bases; unmatched junction nucleotides: 26. CDR1 and CDR2 (germline): DFQATT, SNEGSKA (reference sequence). CDR3 sequence: CSARPKTGTSGSSGLFNEQYF. CDR3 sequence (DNA): TGCAGTGCTAGGCCCAAAACCGGGACTAGCGGGAGTTCGGGCCTCTTCAATGAGCAGTACTTC.

This clonotype was detected only a few times. This chain uses TRBV27 with TRBJ2-7, with 9 bases lining up with TRBD1. Germline V lookup: CDR1 MNHEY, CDR2 SMNVEV (reference sequence). The CDR3 loop spans 17 amino acids. V shed 4 bases, J shed 2 bases, and the junction held 12 bases outside the gene matches. The CDR3 protein is CASSSPAHGQGTYEQYF. In nucleotides, the CDR3 is TGTGCCAGCAGTTCACCCGCCCACGGACAGGGGACCTACGAGCAGTACTTC.

The gene calls are TRBV7-2 and TRBJ2-7, with D perhaps matching TRBD2 (7 bases). The DNA end lines up better with TRBJ2-4; the J call may be wrong. CDR3 size: 14 residues. Per germline, CDR1 SGHTA and CDR2 FQGNSA. The CDR3 DNA is TGTGCCAGCAGCTTAGACGCGGGGGCGAACATTCAGTACTTC. Protein sequence: CASSLDAGANIQYF.

This chain uses TRBV28 with TRBJ1-5, with a weak D call TRBD1 (6 bases). CDR1 and CDR2 from the germline V gene are MDHEN and SYDVKM. V was clipped by 3 bases and J by 0 bases, with 21 bases between them. The CDR3 has 19 amino acids. CDR3 loop: CASSLGGQKAFHSNQPQHF. The CDR3 nucleotides read TGTGCCAGCAGTTTGGGGGGACAAAAAGCTTTCCATAGCAATCAGCCCCAGCATTTT.

This clonotype was observed a few times. The chain combines TRBV11-2 with TRBJ2-7; no clear D gene. The CDR3 runs 11 residues. Germline CDR1 and CDR2: SGHAT and FQNNGV. V dropped 9 bases and J dropped 9 bases, with 15 bases sitting between them. The CDR3 nucleotides are TGTGCCAGTTATGACTCCTTTCGGCAGTACTTC. Encoded protein: CASYDSFRQYF.

The V gene is TRBV13, the J gene TRBJ2-7; TRBD2 agrees at 11 bases. This CDR3 region has 17 residues. V was pared by 5 bases and J by 3 bases, with 12 bases of the junction left unmatched. Germline-derived CDR1 and CDR2 are PRHDT and FYEKMQ (reference sequence). CDR3 DNA sequence: TGTGCCAGCAGCGCCGTAGACCGACTAGCGGGGAACTACGAGCAGTACTTC. Residues: CASSAVDRLAGNYEQYF.

The chain has TRBV28 and TRBJ2-1; 10 bases line up with TRBD1. Germline trimming cut 4 bases from V and 10 bases from J; bases unmatched to any gene: 7. Germline-derived CDR1 and CDR2 are MDHEN and SYDVKM. This CDR3 is 14 amino acids long. In DNA form, the CDR3 reads TGTGCCAGCAGTTGGACAGGGGGATTGGGAGAGCAGTTCTTC. Its translation is CASSWTGGLGEQFF.

The J gene is TRBJ1-5, the V gene TRBV7-9; D might be TRBD1 (5 bases). The V gene's germline CDR1 is SEHNR and CDR2 FQNEAQ (reference sequence). The CDR3 has 19 residues. The V end was cut by 1 base, the J end by 0 bases, with 19 bases between. CDR3 DNA sequence: TGTGCCAGCAGCTTAGACCGAGGGCGGGGCCTCAATAGCAATCAGCCCCAGCATTTT. Translation: CASSLDRGRGLNSNQPQHF.

V usage is TRBV20-1 and J usage is TRBJ2-7; TRBD2 agrees at 8 bases. The DNA end is more similar to TRBJ2-5, so the J call may be wrong. Germline lookup yields CDR1 DFQATT and CDR2 SNEGSKA (reference sequence). There are 14 residues in the CDR3. The CDR3: CSASRGLGLETQYF. The DNA for the CDR3 is TGCAGTGCTAGTAGGGGACTAGGCCTCGAGACCCAGTACTTC.

The gene calls are TRBV7-9 and TRBJ2-3; TRBD2 is a possible D gene (5 bases). Germline V lookup: CDR1 SEHNR, CDR2 FQNEAQ (reference sequence). This CDR3 is 16 amino acids long. V was trimmed by 0 bases and J by 1 base, leaving 11 bases between them. The CDR3 protein is CASSLASGPRTDTQYF. As DNA, the CDR3 is TGTGCCAGCAGCTTAGCCAGCGGACCCCGCACAGATACGCAGTATTTT.

The CDR3 nucleotides are TGTGCCAGCAGCATCGGGTTTCAAGAGACCCAGTACTTC. Residues: CASSIGFQETQYF. V usage is TRBV5-5 and J usage is TRBJ2-5, with unresolved D. CDR1 SGHKS and CDR2 YYEKEE come from the germline V gene (reference sequence). The length of the CDR3 is 13 residues. The V gene lost 4 bases and the J gene lost 2 bases, with 9 bases spanning the gap.

The sample holds a few counts of this clonotype. This chain uses TRBV9 with TRBJ2-1, with TRBD2 as a possible D gene (5 bases). Trimming took 3 bases from V and 0 from J, leaving 10 bases between them. The CDR3 has 15 residues. Germline V gives CDR1 SGDLS, CDR2 YYNGEE. The CDR3 protein is CASSDSVSSYNEQFF. The CDR3 nucleotides read TGTGCCAGCAGCGATAGCGTTAGCTCCTACAATGAGCAGTTCTTC.

The V call is TRBV12-5, the J call TRBJ1-5; 11 nucleotides match TRBD1. The CDR3 is 18 residues long. J was trimmed by 0 bases and V by 6 bases; bases with no gene match: 10. From germline, CDR1 is LGHNT and CDR2 FRNRAP. This CDR3 reads CASGFSGTGGNSNQPQHF. CDR3 DNA: TGTGCTAGTGGCTTTTCCGGGACAGGGGGAAATAGCAATCAGCCCCAGCATTTT.

J is TRBJ2-5 and V is TRBV27, with TRBD2 identical over 8 bases. This CDR3 comprises 15 residues. The V and J ends lost 0 bases and 7 bases, in that order; junction bases with no gene match: 7. CDR1 is MNHEY and CDR2 is SMNVEV in the germline V gene (reference sequence). The CDR3 loop reads CASSLSTSGRRTQYF. DNA for the CDR3: TGTGCCAGCAGTTTATCGACCAGCGGGAGAAGGACCCAGTACTTC.

CDR3: CASSLGMGGYEQYF. The CDR3 nucleotides are TGTGCCAGCAGTTTAGGGATGGGGGGCTACGAGCAGTACTTC. This chain connects TRBV27 to TRBJ2-4; D is perhaps TRBD2 (6 bases). The tail of the sequence fits TRBJ2-7 better, so the J call may be wrong. This CDR3 has 14 residues. From germline, CDR1 is MNHEY and CDR2 SMNVEV (reference sequence).

V gene TRBV7-2 combines with J gene TRBJ2-5; TRBD2 aligns across 8 bases. After removal of 4 bases from V and 13 bases from J, the junction contained 5 bases not matched to a gene. From germline, CDR1 is SGHTA and CDR2 FQGNSA. This CDR3 comprises 11 residues. This CDR3 is CASSWGLVAYF. DNA for the CDR3: TGTGCCAGCAGCTGGGGACTAGTGGCGTACTTC. Filled out from reference TRBV7-2 and TRBJ2-5, the complete variable domain reads GAGVSQSPSNKVTEKGKDVELRCDPISGHTALYWYRQSLGQGLEFLIYFQGNSAPDKSGLPSDRFSAERTGGSVSTLTIQRTQQEDSAVYLCASSWGLVAYFGPGTRLLVL.